The rows below give T cell receptor beta chains drawn from one sample of a study of blood T cell repertoires in COVID-19. The table came from immunoSEQ multiplex PCR; TCRdb's copy has only in-frame clones and leaves some out. The sample has fewer than 150,000 clones, approximately 87% seen once. What was sequenced was PBMCs or T cells enriched from blood (not recorded which). These receptors were obtained from a man aged 45-65 years in a cohort exposed to, infected with or recovered from COVID-19 (not recorded which). CDR3s include the opening cysteine and the closing phenylalanine or tryptophan. The D gene is left open where the match is weak. The size of a clone is reported for some rows only, either as once, few or many, or as a class for expanded clones.

v_gene	j_gene	d_gene	abundance	CDR3aa	CDR3nt
TRBV7-2	TRBJ2-5	TRBD2	.	CASSLAVGASGGARRQETQYF	TGTGCCAGCAGCTTAGCGGTTGGCGCTAGCGGGGGCGCGCGGCGGCAAGAGACCCAGTACTTC
TRBV18	TRBJ1-1	TRBD1	.	CASSPGQGVNTEAFF	TGTGCCAGCTCACCGGGACAGGGGGTGAACACTGAAGCTTTCTTT
TRBV5-1	TRBJ2-5	.	.	CASSPLGVQETQYF	TGCGCCAGCAGCCCCCTCGGGGTCCAAGAGACCCAGTACTTC
TRBV7-8	TRBJ1-2	.	.	CASSSSGSIYGYTF	TGTGCCAGCAGCTCATCCGGGTCTATCTATGGCTACACCTTC
TRBV5-4	TRBJ1-6	TRBD1	.	CASRSGDRAYSPLHF	TGTGCCAGCAGGTCGGGGGACAGGGCGTATTCACCCCTCCACTTT
TRBV3-1/TRBV3-2	TRBJ2-1	.	once	CASSQDASYNEQFF	TGTGCCAGCAGCCAAGATGCTAGCTACAATGAGCAGTTCTTC
TRBV28	TRBJ1-1	.	.	CASNPPGRNTEAFF	TGTGCCAGCAATCCTCCAGGCCGGAACACTGAAGCTTTCTTT
TRBV30	TRBJ2-1	.	.	CAWRAGGLLGDNEQFF	TGTGCCTGGAGAGCGGGTGGTTTACTAGGCGACAATGAGCAGTTCTTC
TRBV5-4	TRBJ2-7	TRBD2	.	CASSLTSGSEYEQYF	TGTGCCAGCAGCTTGACGAGCGGGAGTGAATACGAGCAGTACTTC
TRBV2	TRBJ1-6	.	.	CASSDHRGGNSPLHF	TGTGCCAGCAGTGATCATAGGGGAGGAAATTCACCCCTCCACTTT
TRBV9	TRBJ2-3	TRBD2	.	CASSVRLAGFDTQYF	TGTGCCAGCAGCGTACGACTAGCGGGGTTTGATACGCAGTATTTT
TRBV18	TRBJ1-6	.	.	CASSQQEGAYSPLHF	TGTGCCAGCTCCCAACAGGAGGGAGCTTATTCACCCCTCCACTTT
TRBV29-1	TRBJ1-1	TRBD1	.	CSVDRGFTEAFF	TGCAGCGTAGACAGGGGATTCACTGAAGCTTTCTTT
TRBV28	TRBJ1-1	.	.	CASSSPSTVNTEAFF	TGTGCCAGCAGCTCCCCCTCGACAGTGAACACTGAAGCTTTCTTT